The next 30 T cell receptor beta chains were all read from a single sample in a study of OX40 agonist ivuxolimab in advanced cancers. The assay was immunoSEQ multiplex PCR, and TCRdb's table has in-frame clones only and misses some. The table has 54,000 or so clones, approximately 80% seen once. The material was CD4+ or CD8+ T cells sorted from blood, obtained in a trial of the OX40 agonist ivuxolimab. These receptors came from an adult with an advanced solid tumor such as melanoma, head and neck, liver or kidney cancer.

The J gene is TRBJ1-5, the V gene TRBV19; 11 bases line up with TRBD1. The CDR3 sequence is 15 residues long. Germline V gene sequence: CDR1 LNHDA, CDR2 SQIVND (reference sequence). Trimming removed 6 bases from V and 4 bases from J; junction bases left unmatched: 5. CDR3 sequence: CASRGDRGSNQPQHF. The CDR3 DNA reads as TGTGCCAGTAGGGGGGACAGGGGGAGTAATCAGCCCCAGCATTTT.

The chain has TRBV2 and TRBJ2-7; D is uncertain. This CDR3 is built from 16 residues. Trimming removed 6 bases at V and 2 bases at J, with 20 bases between. The germline V gene has CDR1 SNHLY and CDR2 FYNNEI. The CDR3, as DNA: TGTGCCAGCAGCCCCGGGCCGGTTACCCGGACCTACGAGCAGTACTTC. Translation gives CASSPGPVTRTYEQYF. The full variable domain, in which reference TRBV2 and TRBJ2-7 provide the parts outside the CDR3, is EPEVTQTPSHQVTQMGQEVILRCVPISNHLYFYWYRQILGQKVEFLVSFYNNEISEKSEIFDDQFSVERPDGSNFTLKIRSTKLEDSAMYFCASSPGPVTRTYEQYFGPGTRLTVT.

This clone was seen only a few times. The CDR3 coding sequence is TGTGCCAGCAGCCCCCTAGTGGGTGAGCAGTTCTTC. Residues: CASSPLVGEQFF. The J gene is TRBJ2-1, the V gene TRBV11-2; D remains ambiguous. The CDR3 sequence is 12 residues long. V was shortened by 5 bases and J by 9 bases, with 11 bases between the two germline ends. CDR1 and CDR2 (germline): SGHAT, FQNNGV.

The V call is TRBV4-3, the J call TRBJ2-3; no reliable D call. Germline values: CDR1 LGHNA, CDR2 YSLEER. There are 17 residues in the CDR3. V was cut by 0 bases and J by 3 bases, with 16 bases left in between. The CDR3 loop is CASSQDLGYEGTDTQYF. CDR3 nucleotides: TGCGCCAGCAGCCAAGATTTGGGCTATGAAGGGACAGATACGCAGTATTTT.

The chain recombines TRBV7-8 with TRBJ2-5; 11 bases line up with TRBD1. The CDR3 has 16 residues. Germline CDR1 reads SGHVS; CDR2 reads FQNEAQ. Trimming cost V 0 bases and J 2 bases; bases outside gene matches: 2. The CDR3 is CASSLAGTGGQETQYF. CDR3 in DNA: TGTGCCAGCAGCTTAGCCGGGACAGGGGGACAAGAGACCCAGTACTTC.

The V call is TRBV5-1, the J call TRBJ1-2; D gene uncertain. Germline-derived CDR1 and CDR2 are SGHRS and YFSETQ. This CDR3 comprises 14 residues. V lost 5 bases and J lost 4, with 15 bases in between. The DNA for the CDR3 is TGCGCCAGCAGGGAGGTGTCAGACTCCTATGGCTACACCTTC. This gives the protein CASREVSDSYGYTF.

The chain recombines TRBV4-1 with TRBJ2-2; possible D gene TRBD1, 6 bases. Germline CDR1 reads MGHRA; CDR2 reads YSYEKL. V shed 5 bases and J shed 9 bases, with 22 bases lying between them. The CDR3 extends over 16 amino acids. CDR3 sequence: CASSARTVDRTRELFF. The CDR3 bases are TGCGCCAGCAGCGCACGGACAGTCGATAGAACCAGGGAGCTGTTTTTT.

This clone has a single count. The rearrangement joins TRBV18 to TRBJ1-1; no definite D call. The CDR3 has 16 amino acids. Germline CDR1 reads KGHSH; CDR2 reads LQKENI. V dropped 1 base and J dropped 1 base, with 13 bases sitting between them. In DNA form, the CDR3 reads TGTGCCAGCTCACCACTCGACGTGGCCGGGAACACTGAAGCTTTCTTT. This codes for CASSPLDVAGNTEAFF.

The V gene is TRBV28, the J gene TRBJ2-4; tentatively, D is TRBD1 or TRBD2 (6 bases each). Trimming took 5 bases from V and 0 from J, leaving 14 bases between them. The CDR3 spans 16 residues. Germline V gives CDR1 MDHEN, CDR2 SYDVKM. The CDR3 nucleotides are TGTGCCAGCAGTCAAGGGGGGAAACTAGCCAAAAACATTCAGTACTTC. As protein: CASSQGGKLAKNIQYF.

The CDR3 loop reads CASSGSGTADQPQHF. The CDR3 coding sequence is TGTGCCAGCAGTGGTTCCGGGACAGCGGATCAGCCCCAGCATTTT. The chain couples TRBV28 to TRBJ1-5; 7 bases fit TRBD1. Germline V gene data show CDR1 as MDHEN and CDR2 as SYDVKM. The CDR3 contains 15 residues. J was trimmed by 5 bases and V by 5 bases; bases with no gene match: 9.

The V gene is TRBV6-6, the J gene TRBJ2-7; TRBD1 matches 8 bases. Germline CDR1 and CDR2: MNHNY and SVGAGI (reference sequence). V was clipped by 7 bases and J by 6 bases; unmatched bases: 11. The CDR3 contains 14 residues. CDR3 nucleotides: TGTGCCAGCACCCAGACAGGGGACCCACCCGAGCAGTACTTC. It specifies CASTQTGDPPEQYF.

J is TRBJ1-5 and V is TRBV30; 7 positions match TRBD1. Germline CDR1 GTSNPN, CDR2 SVGIG (reference sequence). This CDR3 spans 15 amino acids. J lost 7 bases, V lost 3 bases, and 12 bases had no gene match. The CDR3 DNA follows: TGTGCCTGGAGCTCCTCAGGGGGGGTCCGACAGCCCCAGCATTTT. Translating gives CAWSSSGGVRQPQHF.

The chain carries TRBV7-2 and TRBJ1-2; D is undetermined. With 4 bases removed from V and 3 bases from J, the gap between germline ends came to 9 bases. The germline CDR1 and CDR2 sequences are SGHTA and FQGNSA. The CDR3 has 13 residues. The CDR3 coding sequence is TGTGCCAGCAGCTCCCCGGAGCACTATGGCTACACCTTC. Its translation: CASSSPEHYGYTF.

The chain recombines TRBV27 with TRBJ2-7; maybe TRBD2 (6 bases). Germline CDR1 and CDR2: MNHEY and SMNVEV (reference sequence). The germline V and J ends were trimmed by 6 bases and 3 bases, with 12 bases remaining between them. This CDR3 is 13 amino acids long. DNA for the CDR3: TGTGCCAGCAGGCCGGACTATAGCTACGAGCAGTACTTC. Translated: CASRPDYSYEQYF.

The DNA of the CDR3 is TGTGCCAGCAGTCGGACAGGGCCCACCGCCGGGGAGCTGTTTTTT. Translation gives CASSRTGPTAGELFF. This chain uses TRBV2 with TRBJ2-2; 8 bases line up with TRBD1. CDR1 SNHLY and CDR2 FYNNEI come from the germline V gene. This CDR3 has 15 amino acids. The J segment lost 6 bases and the V segment lost 5 bases, leaving 8 bases of the junction unmatched.

The chain recombines TRBV28 with TRBJ2-1; D not resolved. V was cut by 6 bases and J by 9 bases, with 18 bases left in between. Germline V gene lookup returns CDR1 MDHEN and CDR2 SYDVKM. The CDR3 consists of 14 residues. In nucleotides, the CDR3 is TGTGCCAGCAGCCCTCTAGTATTGGTCCGTGAGCAGTTCTTC. It translates to CASSPLVLVREQFF.

The chain couples TRBV7-3 to TRBJ1-1, with unresolved D. Germline V gives CDR1 SGHTA, CDR2 FQGTGA. The CDR3 consists of 13 residues. V lost 0 bases and J 4 bases, leaving 6 bases between the germline ends. The CDR3 DNA is TGTGCCAGCAGCTTAACTGAGGGCACTGAAGCTTTCTTT. As protein: CASSLTEGTEAFF.

This chain links TRBV10-3 with TRBJ1-3; no reliable D call. In germline, CDR1 is ENHRY, CDR2 SYGVKD. V was clipped by 3 bases and J by 3 bases, with 6 bases between them. The CDR3 runs 13 residues. CDR3 sequence (DNA): TGTGCCATCAGTGACCTAGATGGAAACACCATATATTTT. It codes for CAISDLDGNTIYF.

The rearrangement joins TRBV14 to TRBJ1-2; 10 bases line up with TRBD1. Losses at the gene ends were 8 bases for V and 7 bases for J; bases not matched to a gene: 4. Per the germline V gene, CDR1 is SGHDN and CDR2 is FVKESK. This CDR3 contains 12 residues. The CDR3 is CASRDRGRGYTF. The CDR3 DNA reads TGTGCCAGCCGGGACAGGGGTCGTGGCTACACCTTC. The variable domain in full, completed from reference TRBV14 and TRBJ1-2, reads EAGVTQFPSHSVIEKGQTVTLRCDPISGHDNLYWYRRVMGKEIKFLLHFVKESKQDESGMPNNRFLAERTGGTYSTLKVQPAELEDSGVYFCASRDRGRGYTFGSGTRLTVV.

The chain couples TRBV5-1 to TRBJ2-3, with D possibly TRBD1 on 5 matching bases. The CDR3 loop spans 13 amino acids. Trimming removed 0 bases at V and 6 bases at J, with 8 bases between. CDR1 is SGHRS and CDR2 is YFSETQ in the germline V gene. Here the CDR3 reads CASSLGRVDTQYF. The CDR3 nucleotides read TGCGCCAGCAGCTTGGGCAGGGTTGATACGCAGTATTTT.

V and J are TRBV18 and TRBJ1-3; D is possibly TRBD1 (5 bases). CDR3 length: 15 residues. Trimming stripped 4 bases from V and 7 bases from J, with 17 bases between. Germline CDR1 and CDR2: KGHSH and LQKENI. The CDR3 coding sequence is TGTGCCAGCTCACTGACGTTGACAGAAAATAACACCATATATTTT. It encodes CASSLTLTENNTIYF.

This chain links TRBV10-1 with TRBJ2-5; D might be TRBD2 (5 bases). Per the germline V gene, CDR1 is WNHNN and CDR2 is SYGVQD (reference sequence). This CDR3 spans 14 amino acids. The germline V and J ends were trimmed by 4 bases and 5 bases, with 14 bases remaining between them. The CDR3 here is CASSAAEAMETQYF. The CDR3 nucleotides read TGCGCCAGCAGTGCGGCGGAGGCCATGGAGACCCAGTACTTC.

The genes are TRBV2 and TRBJ2-7; D is unclear. Trimming pared 8 bases from V and 0 bases from J, leaving 11 bases between. CDR1 is SNHLY and CDR2 is FYNNEI in the germline V gene. There are 13 residues in the CDR3. CDR3: CASEVGSSYEQYF. The DNA for the CDR3 is TGTGCCAGCGAAGTCGGTAGCTCCTACGAGCAGTACTTC.

V is TRBV6-6 and J is TRBJ2-1; D gene ambiguous. V was pared by 7 bases and J by 5 bases, with 6 bases between. The CDR3 runs to 11 residues. Germline lookup yields CDR1 MNHNY and CDR2 SVGAGI (reference sequence). The CDR3 spells CASTADNEQFF. Written as DNA, the CDR3 is TGTGCCAGCACCGCGGACAATGAGCAGTTCTTC.

The CDR3, as DNA: TGTGCCAGCAGCCAAGCGAAAACAGGGCGGAATGAAAAACTGTTTTTT. Amino acids: CASSQAKTGRNEKLFF. This rearrangement joins TRBV14 to TRBJ1-4; a possible D gene is TRBD1 (6 bases). V shed 1 base and J shed 5 bases, with 14 bases lying between them. Germline CDR1 SGHDN, CDR2 FVKESK. The CDR3 spans 16 residues.

This clone has more than one count but fewer than ten. The genes are TRBV19 and TRBJ2-3; 13 bases align to TRBD2. Germline trimming cut 6 bases from V and 6 bases from J; bases unmatched to any gene: 15. The germline V gene has CDR1 LNHDA and CDR2 SQIVND (reference sequence). The CDR3 covers 18 residues. CDR3 DNA sequence: TGTGCCAGTAGCGATCGGACCGGGACTAGCGGGATCCTCGATACGCAGTATTTT. This codes for CASSDRTGTSGILDTQYF.

The chain employs TRBV27 and TRBJ2-6, with TRBD1 matching over 10 bases. Trimming cost V 3 bases and J 2 bases; bases outside gene matches: 4. Germline CDR1 is MNHEY and CDR2 is SMNVEV (reference sequence). This CDR3 has 17 amino acids. CDR3 sequence reads: CASSFDRGRTGANVLTF. CDR3 nucleotides: TGTGCCAGCAGTTTTGACAGGGGGCGTACTGGGGCCAACGTCCTGACTTTC.

This clone occurred a few times. The rearrangement uses TRBV29-1 and TRBJ2-7; 9 bases agree with TRBD1. With V trimmed by 7 bases and J by 9 bases, 7 bases remained unmatched. CDR1 and CDR2 from the germline V gene are SQVTM and ANQGSEA. The CDR3 runs 11 residues. The CDR3 DNA is TGCAGCGCGGGACAGGGTCTGGGGCAGTACTTC. This sequence encodes CSAGQGLGQYF.

The CDR3 bases are TGTGCCAGCAGCCCCCGTTTGCCAGGGACGGCCAACGTCCTGACTTTC. Protein: CASSPRLPGTANVLTF. The chain uses TRBV27 and TRBJ2-6; D may be TRBD1 or TRBD2 (5 bases each). This CDR3 is 16 amino acids long. Trimming shortened V by 6 bases and J by 6 bases, and 18 bases separated the two germline ends. CDR1 and CDR2 (germline): MNHEY, SMNVEV (reference sequence). Together with reference TRBV27 and TRBJ2-6, the CDR3 gives the full variable domain: EAQVTQNPRYLITVTGKKLTVTCSQNMNHEYMSWYRQDPGLGLRQIYYSMNVEVTDKGDVPEGYKVSRKEKRNFPLILESPSPNQTSLYFCASSPRLPGTANVLTFGAGSRLTVL.

The chain links TRBV5-6 to TRBJ2-7; 8 bases map to TRBD2. CDR3 size: 16 residues. After removal of 4 bases from V and 3 bases from J, the junction contained 12 bases not matched to a gene. Per the germline V gene, CDR1 is SGHDT and CDR2 is YYEEEE. The CDR3 nucleotides read TGTGCCAGCAGCCGAGCCGGGACTAGGTCTTACTACGAGCAGTACTTC. This gives the protein CASSRAGTRSYYEQYF.